These 26 T cell receptor beta chains were all obtained from the same sample, sequenced in a study of shared clonotypes between healthy human individuals. Method: immunoSEQ multiplex PCR; TCRdb's copy keeps in-frame clones and lacks some. The table shows under 850,000 clones, with 72% occurring only once. The specimen was memory CD4+ T cells sorted from blood. Described subset: CD45RA-negative fraction. Receptors were obtained from a woman in her 30s in good health.

V gene TRBV28 combines with J gene TRBJ2-5; D unclear. CDR1 is MDHEN and CDR2 is SYDVKM in the germline V gene. V lost 3 bases and J 5 bases, leaving 13 bases between the germline ends. CDR3 size: 14 residues. The CDR3 sequence is CASSFAGHGETQYF. In DNA form, the CDR3 reads TGTGCCAGCAGTTTTGCAGGTCACGGCGAGACCCAGTACTTC.

This chain links TRBV4-2 with TRBJ2-6; D uncertain. The V end was cut by 5 bases, the J end by 0 bases, with 8 bases between. Germline assignment: CDR1 LGHNA and CDR2 YNFKEQ. The CDR3 is 15 residues long. This CDR3 reads CASSFGHSGANVLTF. CDR3 nucleotide sequence: TGTGCCAGCAGCTTTGGGCACTCTGGGGCCAACGTCCTGACTTTC.

The chain carries TRBV29-1 and TRBJ2-1, with 10 bases matching TRBD1. The CDR3 is 15 residues long. With V trimmed by 8 bases and J by 0 bases, 7 bases remained unmatched. Germline V gene sequence: CDR1 SQVTM, CDR2 ANQGSEA. The CDR3 loop reads CSLKGDRGSYNEQFF. CDR3 nucleotide sequence: TGCAGCTTAAAGGGGGACAGGGGCTCCTACAATGAGCAGTTCTTC.

The V and J genes are TRBV23-1 and TRBJ2-5, with 9 bases identical to TRBD2. TRBV23-1 is given ORF status, its function remaining uncertain. The CDR3 spans 15 residues. Trimming cost V 2 bases and J 2 bases; bases outside gene matches: 3. As DNA, the CDR3 is TGCGCCAGCAGTCAAGGGACTAGCTCTCAAGAGACCCAGTACTTC. Its translation: CASSQGTSSQETQYF.

The chain combines TRBV28 with TRBJ2-7; possible D gene TRBD2, 5 bases. Germline V gene sequence: CDR1 MDHEN, CDR2 SYDVKM. This CDR3 region has 12 residues. Trimming shortened V by 4 bases and J by 8 bases, and 12 bases separated the two germline ends. The CDR3 region is CASSSSSGKQYF. CDR3 DNA: TGTGCCAGCAGTTCGTCGAGCGGAAAGCAGTACTTC.

The rearrangement uses TRBV27 and TRBJ2-3; TRBD2 aligns across 9 bases. The length of the CDR3 is 16 residues. V was pared by 5 bases and J by 0 bases, with 6 bases of the junction left unmatched. Germline values: CDR1 MNHEY, CDR2 SMNVEV (reference sequence). The DNA of the CDR3 is TGTGCCAGCAGTCCGAGACTAGCGGAAAGCACAGATACGCAGTATTTT. It translates to CASSPRLAESTDTQYF.

V usage is TRBV27 and J usage is TRBJ2-5; TRBD2 is a possible D gene (5 bases). Matching the DNA end better, TRBJ2-7 makes the J call doubtful. The V gene's germline CDR1 is MNHEY and CDR2 SMNVEV (reference sequence). The CDR3 is 18 amino acids. The CDR3 coding sequence is TGTGCCAGCAGTTCTGCCGACTTCTTCCCTGGGAGCTCCTACGAGCAGTACTTC. It translates to CASSSADFFPGSSYEQYF.

As to this clone: This could be a read error, since a much larger clone is one nucleotide away. Additional DNA sequences in this sample encode the identical CDR3. V and J are TRBV5-1 and TRBJ2-1; 9 positions agree with TRBD2. After removal of 3 bases from V and 2 bases from J, the junction contained 3 bases not matched to a gene. CDR1 is SGHRS and CDR2 is YFSETQ in the germline V gene. The CDR3 is 15 amino acids. The CDR3, as DNA: TGCGCCAGCAGCTCCTCTAGCGGGGCCTACAATGAGCAGTTCTTC. Translating gives CASSSSSGAYNEQFF.

In regard to this clone: Other nucleotide sequences from this sample produce the same CDR3. The chain links TRBV5-1 to TRBJ2-1, with D perhaps matching TRBD2 (5 bases). V was cut by 4 bases and J by 4 bases, with 15 bases left in between. This CDR3 has 15 amino acids. The V gene's germline CDR1 is SGHRS and CDR2 YFSETQ. The CDR3 DNA follows: TGCGCCAGCAGCCGTGGATCCGCGGGTTACAATGAGCAGTTCTTC. Amino acid sequence: CASSRGSAGYNEQFF.

V and J are TRBV25-1 and TRBJ2-3; no clear D gene. CDR3 length: 11 residues. V lost 6 bases, J lost 2 bases, and 3 bases lay in between. Germline values: CDR1 MGHDK, CDR2 SYGVNS. The CDR3 is CASSHTDTQYF. The CDR3 DNA reads TGTGCCAGCAGCCACACAGATACGCAGTATTTT.

The chain uses TRBV18 and TRBJ2-2; TRBD1 is a possible D gene (5 bases). The V gene lost 5 bases and the J gene lost 0 bases, with 10 bases spanning the gap. Germline V CDR1 and CDR2: KGHSH, LQKENI. The CDR3 spans 15 residues. CDR3 nucleotides: TGTGCCAGCTCAATCGACAGCGCGAACACCGGGGAGCTGTTTTTT. Its translation: CASSIDSANTGELFF. The complete variable domain, with remaining parts taken from reference TRBV18 and TRBJ2-2, reads NAGVMQNPRHLVRRRGQEARLRCSPMKGHSHVYWYRQLPEEGLKFMVYLQKENIIDESGMPKERFSAEFPKEGPSILRIQQVVRGDSAAYFCASSIDSANTGELFFGEGSRLTVL.

The chain has TRBV10-1 and TRBJ1-1; D call uncertain. CDR1 is WNHNN and CDR2 is SYGVQD in the germline V gene (reference sequence). With 0 bases removed from V and 5 bases from J, the gap between germline ends came to 10 bases. The CDR3 has 14 amino acids. For the CDR3, the DNA is TGCGCCAGCAGTGAGTCCGGGGTCTTAACTGAAGCTTTCTTT. Protein: CASSESGVLTEAFF.

This clone was found a few times. The V gene is TRBV2, the J gene TRBJ2-7; D remains ambiguous. The CDR3 runs to 12 residues. V was trimmed by 8 bases and J by 6 bases, leaving 14 bases between them. Germline V CDR1 and CDR2: SNHLY, FYNNEI. This CDR3 reads CASGNRAPEQYF. The CDR3 DNA is TGTGCCAGCGGTAATCGGGCTCCCGAGCAGTACTTC. The full variable domain, in which reference TRBV2 and TRBJ2-7 provide the parts outside the CDR3, is EPEVTQTPSHQVTQMGQEVILRCVPISNHLYFYWYRQILGQKVEFLVSFYNNEISEKSEIFDDQFSVERPDGSNFTLKIRSTKLEDSAMYFCASGNRAPEQYFGPGTRLTVT.

In DNA, the CDR3 is TGTGCCAGCTCAGTGAGTACAGGGGGACTCAATCAGCCCCAGCATTTT. Translation: CASSVSTGGLNQPQHF. The chain links TRBV18 to TRBJ1-5; 8 bases line up with TRBD1. Looked up from germline, CDR1 is KGHSH and CDR2 is LQKENI. With V trimmed by 5 bases and J by 3 bases, 9 bases remained unmatched. The CDR3 extends over 16 amino acids.

V is TRBV11-2 and J is TRBJ1-2; D unclear. Per germline, CDR1 SGHAT and CDR2 FQNNGV. CDR3 length equals 11 residues. V dropped 5 bases and J dropped 4 bases, with 5 bases sitting between them. The CDR3 nucleotides are TGTGCCAGCAGCCCGATCTATGGCTACACCTTC. This gives the protein CASSPIYGYTF.

The CDR3 here is CASSPLSGYEQYF. The CDR3 nucleotides are TGTGCCAGCAGCCCGCTAAGCGGCTACGAGCAGTACTTC. V usage is TRBV7-2 and J usage is TRBJ2-7; D is perhaps TRBD2 (5 bases). The V and J ends lost 5 bases and 3 bases respectively, with 11 bases between them. The CDR3 totals 13 residues. Per germline, CDR1 SGHTA and CDR2 FQGNSA.

This chain connects TRBV9 to TRBJ2-1; TRBD1 or TRBD2 may be the D gene (5 bases each). The length of the CDR3 is 16 residues. In germline, CDR1 is SGDLS, CDR2 YYNGEE. Trimming stripped 4 bases from V and 1 base from J, with 15 bases between. The CDR3 loop is CASSNRGPTSYNEQFF. CDR3 nucleotide sequence: TGTGCCAGCAGCAATAGGGGACCAACATCCTACAATGAGCAGTTCTTC.

This chain joins TRBV27 and TRBJ2-5; D gene uncertain. V was trimmed by 2 bases and J by 7 bases, leaving 14 bases between them. The CDR3 contains 14 residues. The germline gives CDR1 MNHEY, CDR2 SMNVEV (reference sequence). Here the CDR3 DNA reads TGTGCCAGCAGTTTAAGGACGGAACCCACGACCCAGTACTTC. Residues: CASSLRTEPTTQYF.

This clone was seen a few times. The chain uses TRBV19 and TRBJ2-4; 12 bases fit TRBD2. The V segment lost 5 bases and the J segment 8 bases; nucleotides outside the gene matches: 7. CDR1 LNHDA and CDR2 SQIVND come from the germline V gene (reference sequence). The CDR3 has 15 residues. The CDR3 DNA reads TGTGCCAGTAGTGCCGCTAGCGGGAGGGCCGACATTCAGTACTTC. It yields the protein CASSAASGRADIQYF.

The V call is TRBV19, the J call TRBJ1-1; unclear D gene. The CDR3 totals 14 residues. Per germline, CDR1 LNHDA and CDR2 SQIVND (reference sequence). V dropped 7 bases and J dropped 5 bases, with 17 bases sitting between them. CDR3 DNA: TGTGCCAGTAACCCCACCCGGTTGGGGACTGAAGCTTTCTTT. Its protein is CASNPTRLGTEAFF.

The chain combines TRBV19 with TRBJ1-1, with 8 bases identical to TRBD1. V lost 10 bases to trimming and J lost 4 bases; unmatched junction nucleotides: 11. This CDR3 has 14 residues. Germline V gene lookup returns CDR1 LNHDA and CDR2 SQIVND (reference sequence). CDR3 sequence: CATSDREGGTEAFF. CDR3 DNA: TGTGCCACCTCGGACAGGGAGGGGGGCACTGAAGCTTTCTTT.

V is TRBV5-1 and J is TRBJ2-5; TRBD1 aligns across 9 bases. The CDR3 runs to 15 residues. Germline CDR1 is SGHRS and CDR2 is YFSETQ. Trimming removed 7 bases from V and 5 bases from J; junction bases left unmatched: 12. CDR3 in DNA: TGCGCCAGCTGCGTGGGGGACAGGGACTGGGAGACCCAGTACTTC. Translation: CASCVGDRDWETQYF. Full variable domain (remainder filled in from reference TRBV5-1 and TRBJ2-5): KAGVTQTPRYLIKTRGQQVTLSCSPISGHRSVSWYQQTPGQGLQFLFEYFSETQRNKGNFPGRFSGRQFSNSRSEMNVSTLELGDSALYLCASCVGDRDWETQYFGPGTRLLVL.

This chain uses TRBV27 with TRBJ1-1; D is undetermined. The V gene's germline CDR1 is MNHEY and CDR2 SMNVEV (reference sequence). The CDR3 spans 14 residues. Trimming removed 5 bases from V and 1 base from J, with 11 bases in between. DNA of the CDR3: TGTGCCAGCAGTGACAATCTTCGGAACACTGAAGCTTTCTTT. It yields the protein CASSDNLRNTEAFF.

The chain combines TRBV11-2 with TRBJ1-1; D gene uncertain. Germline values: CDR1 SGHAT, CDR2 FQNNGV. V lost 5 bases, J lost 1 base, and 17 bases lay in between. CDR3 size: 16 residues. CDR3 residues: CASSPIKGNRNTEAFF. In DNA, the CDR3 is TGTGCCAGCAGCCCTATCAAGGGCAACCGGAACACTGAAGCTTTCTTT.

The chain links TRBV19 to TRBJ1-1; D perhaps matches TRBD1 (5 bases). Germline V CDR1 and CDR2: LNHDA, SQIVND (reference sequence). This CDR3 has 17 amino acids. V was cut by 5 bases and J by 4 bases, with 23 bases left in between. The CDR3 sequence: CASSPNRGGGDSTEAFF. In DNA, the CDR3 is TGTGCCAGTAGTCCGAACCGAGGCGGAGGGGATAGCACTGAAGCTTTCTTT.

This clone was detected only a few times. V and J are TRBV5-1 and TRBJ2-2, with 7 bases fitting TRBD2. CDR3 size: 15 residues. V lost 0 bases, J lost 6 bases, and 5 bases stayed unmatched. Germline V lookup: CDR1 SGHRS, CDR2 YFSETQ. The DNA for the CDR3 is TGCGCCAGCAGCTTGGTGGTGGCGGGAGCCGGGGAGCTGTTTTTT. Protein product: CASSLVVAGAGELFF.